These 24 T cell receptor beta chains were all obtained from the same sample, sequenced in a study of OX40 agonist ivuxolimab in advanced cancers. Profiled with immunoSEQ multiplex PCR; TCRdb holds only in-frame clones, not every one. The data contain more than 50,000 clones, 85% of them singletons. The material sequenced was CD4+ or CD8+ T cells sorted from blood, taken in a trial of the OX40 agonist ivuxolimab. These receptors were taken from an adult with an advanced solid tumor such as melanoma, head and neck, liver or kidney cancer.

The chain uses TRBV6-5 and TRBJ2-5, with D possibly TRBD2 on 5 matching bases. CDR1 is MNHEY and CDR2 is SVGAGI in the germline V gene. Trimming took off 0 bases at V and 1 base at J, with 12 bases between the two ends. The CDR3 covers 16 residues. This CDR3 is CASSYSGQRPQETQYF. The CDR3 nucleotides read TGTGCCAGCAGTTACTCGGGTCAGCGGCCCCAAGAGACCCAGTACTTC.

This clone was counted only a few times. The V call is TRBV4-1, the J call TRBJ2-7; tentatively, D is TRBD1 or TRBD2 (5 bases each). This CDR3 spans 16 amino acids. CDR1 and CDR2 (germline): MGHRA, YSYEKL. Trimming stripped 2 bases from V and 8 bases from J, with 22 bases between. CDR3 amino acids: CASSQLDLGLARQQYF. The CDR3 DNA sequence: TGCGCCAGCAGCCAACTCGATTTGGGGCTAGCTCGCCAGCAGTACTTC.

CDR3 DNA: TGCGCCAGCAGCTTGGAATTTCGCGGGTTGGATGAGCAGTTCTTC. Translating gives CASSLEFRGLDEQFF. The gene calls are TRBV5-1 and TRBJ2-1; D perhaps matches TRBD2 (5 bases). The CDR3 consists of 15 residues. The V end was cut by 0 bases, the J end by 8 bases, with 15 bases between. CDR1 is SGHRS, CDR2 YFSETQ, per germline.

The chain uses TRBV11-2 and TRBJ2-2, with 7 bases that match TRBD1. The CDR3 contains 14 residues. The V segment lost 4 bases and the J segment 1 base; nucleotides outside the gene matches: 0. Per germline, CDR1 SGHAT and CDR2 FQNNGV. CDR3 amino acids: CASSWTGNTGELFF. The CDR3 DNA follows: TGTGCCAGCAGCTGGACAGGGAACACCGGGGAGCTGTTTTTT.

The CDR3 reads CASSFAGTGEQYF. The CDR3 DNA reads TGTGCCAGCAGCTTTGCAGGGACAGGCGAGCAGTACTTC. The chain has TRBV7-9 and TRBJ2-7, with 8 bases fitting TRBD1. The trim removed 3 bases at V and 6 bases at J, leaving 4 bases unmatched. The germline V gene encodes CDR1 SEHNR and CDR2 FQNEAQ (reference sequence). The length of the CDR3 is 13 residues.

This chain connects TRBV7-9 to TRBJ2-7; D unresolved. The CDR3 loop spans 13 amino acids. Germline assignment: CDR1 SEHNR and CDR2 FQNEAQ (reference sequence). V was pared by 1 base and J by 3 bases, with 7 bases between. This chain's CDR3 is CASSLGAGYEQYF. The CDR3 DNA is TGTGCCAGCAGCTTAGGGGCAGGCTACGAGCAGTACTTC.

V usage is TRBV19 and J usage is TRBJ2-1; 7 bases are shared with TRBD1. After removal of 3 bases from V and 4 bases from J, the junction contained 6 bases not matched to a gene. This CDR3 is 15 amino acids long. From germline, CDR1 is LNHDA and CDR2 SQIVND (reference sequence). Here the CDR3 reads CASSILLTGYNEQFF. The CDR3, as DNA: TGTGCCAGTAGTATCCTCCTGACAGGGTACAATGAGCAGTTCTTC.

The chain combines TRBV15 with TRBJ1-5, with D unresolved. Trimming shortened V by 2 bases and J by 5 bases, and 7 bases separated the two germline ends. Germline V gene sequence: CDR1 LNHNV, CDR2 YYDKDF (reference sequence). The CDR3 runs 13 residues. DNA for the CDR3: TGTGCCACCAGCAGACAGTCGGATCAGCCCCAGCATTTT. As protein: CATSRQSDQPQHF.

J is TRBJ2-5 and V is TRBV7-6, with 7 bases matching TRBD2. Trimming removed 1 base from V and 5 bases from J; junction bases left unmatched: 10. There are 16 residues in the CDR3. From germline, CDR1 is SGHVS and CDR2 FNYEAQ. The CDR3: CASSLGPLTSRETQYF. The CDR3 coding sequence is TGTGCCAGCAGCTTAGGGCCCCTGACTAGCCGGGAGACCCAGTACTTC.

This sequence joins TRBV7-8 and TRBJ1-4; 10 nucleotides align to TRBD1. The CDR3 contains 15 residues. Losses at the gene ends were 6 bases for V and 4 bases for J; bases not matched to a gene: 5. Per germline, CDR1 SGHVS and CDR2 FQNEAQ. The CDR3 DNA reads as TGTGCCAGCAGAACCGGGACAGGGGATAATGAAAAACTGTTTTTT. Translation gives CASRTGTGDNEKLFF.

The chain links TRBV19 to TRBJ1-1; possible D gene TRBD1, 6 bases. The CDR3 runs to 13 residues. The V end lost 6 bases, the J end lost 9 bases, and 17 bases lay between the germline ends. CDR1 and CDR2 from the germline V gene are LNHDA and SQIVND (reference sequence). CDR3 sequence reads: CASSHTGTGKAFF. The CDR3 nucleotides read TGTGCCAGTAGCCATACCGGCACAGGGAAAGCTTTCTTT. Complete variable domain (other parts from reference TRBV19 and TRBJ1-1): DGGITQSPKYLFRKEGQNVTLSCEQNLNHDAMYWYRQDPGQGLRLIYYSQIVNDFQKGDIAEGYSVSREKKESFPLTVTSAQKNPTAFYLCASSHTGTGKAFFGQGTRLTVV.

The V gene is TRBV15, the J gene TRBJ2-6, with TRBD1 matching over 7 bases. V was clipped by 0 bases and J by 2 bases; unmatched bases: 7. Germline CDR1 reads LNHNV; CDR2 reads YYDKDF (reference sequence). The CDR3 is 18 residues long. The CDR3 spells CATSRDRETGTGANVLTF. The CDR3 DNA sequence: TGTGCCACCAGCAGAGACCGCGAGACAGGGACTGGGGCCAACGTCCTGACTTTC.

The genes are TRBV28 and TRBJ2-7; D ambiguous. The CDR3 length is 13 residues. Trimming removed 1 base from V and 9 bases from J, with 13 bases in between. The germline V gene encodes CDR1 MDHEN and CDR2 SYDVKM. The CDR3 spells CASSLSPTFGQYF. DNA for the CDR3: TGTGCCAGCAGTTTATCCCCGACGTTTGGGCAGTACTTC. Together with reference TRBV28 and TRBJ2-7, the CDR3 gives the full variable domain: DVKVTQSSRYLVKRTGEKVFLECVQDMDHENMFWYRQDPGLGLRLIYFSYDVKMKEKGDIPEGYSVSREKKERFSLILESASTNQTSMYLCASSLSPTFGQYFGPGTRLTVT.

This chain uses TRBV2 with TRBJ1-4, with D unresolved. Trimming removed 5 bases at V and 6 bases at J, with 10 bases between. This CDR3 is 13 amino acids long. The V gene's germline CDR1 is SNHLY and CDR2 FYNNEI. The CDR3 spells CASSRPSDEKLFF. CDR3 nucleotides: TGTGCCAGCAGTAGGCCAAGCGATGAAAAACTGTTTTTT.

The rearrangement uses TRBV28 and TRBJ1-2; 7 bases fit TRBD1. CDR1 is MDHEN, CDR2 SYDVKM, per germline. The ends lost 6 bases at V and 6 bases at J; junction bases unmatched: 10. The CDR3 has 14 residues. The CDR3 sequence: CASSQPGTVDGYTF. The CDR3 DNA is TGTGCCAGCAGCCAACCCGGGACAGTAGATGGCTACACCTTC.

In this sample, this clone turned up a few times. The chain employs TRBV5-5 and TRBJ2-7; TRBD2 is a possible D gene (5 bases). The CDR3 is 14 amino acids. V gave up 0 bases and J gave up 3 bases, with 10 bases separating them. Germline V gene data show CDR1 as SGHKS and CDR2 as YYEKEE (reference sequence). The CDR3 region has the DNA TGTGCCAGCAGCTTGGTGGGGAGAGACTACGAGCAGTACTTC. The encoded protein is CASSLVGRDYEQYF.

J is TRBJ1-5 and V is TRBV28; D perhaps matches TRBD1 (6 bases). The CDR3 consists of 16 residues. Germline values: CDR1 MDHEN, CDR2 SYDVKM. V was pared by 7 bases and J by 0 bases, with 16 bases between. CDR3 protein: CASNSFGQYSNQPQHF. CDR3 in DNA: TGTGCCAGCAACTCTTTCGGACAGTATAGCAATCAGCCCCAGCATTTT.

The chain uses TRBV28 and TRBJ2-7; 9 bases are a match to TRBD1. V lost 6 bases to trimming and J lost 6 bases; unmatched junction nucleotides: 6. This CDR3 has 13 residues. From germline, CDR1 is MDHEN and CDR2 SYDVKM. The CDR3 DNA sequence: TGTGCCAGCAGCACGGGACAGGGTCGCGAGCAGTACTTC. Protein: CASSTGQGREQYF. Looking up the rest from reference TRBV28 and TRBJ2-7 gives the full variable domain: DVKVTQSSRYLVKRTGEKVFLECVQDMDHENMFWYRQDPGLGLRLIYFSYDVKMKEKGDIPEGYSVSREKKERFSLILESASTNQTSMYLCASSTGQGREQYFGPGTRLTVT.

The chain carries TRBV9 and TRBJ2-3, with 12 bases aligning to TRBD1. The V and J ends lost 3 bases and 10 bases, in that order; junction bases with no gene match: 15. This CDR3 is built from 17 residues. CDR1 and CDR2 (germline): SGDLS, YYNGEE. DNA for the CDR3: TGTGCCAGCAGCGCCATGCCGGGACAGGGGGCTTGGGGAGCGCAGTATTTT. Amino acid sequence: CASSAMPGQGAWGAQYF.

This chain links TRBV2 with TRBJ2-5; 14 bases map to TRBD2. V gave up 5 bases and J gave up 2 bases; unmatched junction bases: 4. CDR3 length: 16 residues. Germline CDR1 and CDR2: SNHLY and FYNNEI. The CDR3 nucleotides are TGTGCCAGCAGTACAGGACTAGCGGGAGGTCAAGAGACCCAGTACTTC. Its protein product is CASSTGLAGGQETQYF.

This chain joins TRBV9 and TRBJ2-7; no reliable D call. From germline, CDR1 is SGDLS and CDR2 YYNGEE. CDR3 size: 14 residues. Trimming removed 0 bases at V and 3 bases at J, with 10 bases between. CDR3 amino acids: CASSVGSAVYEQYF. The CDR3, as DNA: TGTGCCAGCAGCGTAGGGTCCGCGGTCTACGAGCAGTACTTC.

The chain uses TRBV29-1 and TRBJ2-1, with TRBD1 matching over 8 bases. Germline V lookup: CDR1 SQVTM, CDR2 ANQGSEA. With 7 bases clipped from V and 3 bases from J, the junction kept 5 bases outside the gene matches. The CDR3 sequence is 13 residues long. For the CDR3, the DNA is TGCAGCGGTGGACAGGGTCTCTACAATGAGCAGTTCTTC. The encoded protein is CSGGQGLYNEQFF.

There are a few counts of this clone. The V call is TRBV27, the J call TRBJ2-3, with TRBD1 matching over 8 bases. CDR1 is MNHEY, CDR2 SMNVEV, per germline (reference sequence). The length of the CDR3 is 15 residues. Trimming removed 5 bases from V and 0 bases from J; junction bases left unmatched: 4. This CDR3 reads CASSPDRESTDTQYF. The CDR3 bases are TGTGCCAGCAGTCCGGACAGGGAAAGCACAGATACGCAGTATTTT.

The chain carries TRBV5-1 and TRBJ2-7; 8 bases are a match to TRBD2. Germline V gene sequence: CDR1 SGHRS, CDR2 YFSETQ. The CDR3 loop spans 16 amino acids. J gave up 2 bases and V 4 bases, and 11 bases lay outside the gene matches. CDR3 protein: CASSMDREGPTYEQYF. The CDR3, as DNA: TGCGCCAGCAGCATGGACCGGGAGGGCCCAACCTACGAGCAGTACTTC.